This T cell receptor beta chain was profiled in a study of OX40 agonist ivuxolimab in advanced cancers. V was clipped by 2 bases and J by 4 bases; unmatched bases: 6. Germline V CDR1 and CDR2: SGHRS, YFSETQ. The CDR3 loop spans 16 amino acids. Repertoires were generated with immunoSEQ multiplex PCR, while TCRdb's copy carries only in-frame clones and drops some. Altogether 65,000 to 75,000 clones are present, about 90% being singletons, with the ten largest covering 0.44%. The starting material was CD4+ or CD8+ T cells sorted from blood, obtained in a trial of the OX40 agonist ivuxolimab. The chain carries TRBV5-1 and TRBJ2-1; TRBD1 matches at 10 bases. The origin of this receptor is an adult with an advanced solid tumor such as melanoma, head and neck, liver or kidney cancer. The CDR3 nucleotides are TGCGCCAGCAGCTTTGGGGGGACAGGGGTTTACAATGAGCAGTTCTTC. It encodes CASSFGGTGVYNEQFF.